These 4 T cell receptor beta chains share one sample of origin, sequenced in a study of graft-versus-host responses after intestinal transplantation. Only in-frame clones appear in the TCRdb table, and some are missing; sequencing was by immunoSEQ multiplex PCR. The sample shows 10,000 or so clones, roughly 96% of them seen only once. Material: bone marrow, obtained 500 to 550 days after intestinal transplantation. The source is a human patient who received an intestinal transplant, so some T cells may come from the graft donor.

The chain couples TRBV28 to TRBJ1-3, with D uncertain. The germline CDR1 and CDR2 sequences are MDHEN and SYDVKM. V dropped 3 bases and J dropped 0 bases, with 6 bases sitting between them. The CDR3 loop spans 14 amino acids. The CDR3 DNA reads TGTGCCAGCAGTTTTGGAGGCTCTGGAAACACCATATATTTT. Translation: CASSFGGSGNTIYF.

The V gene is TRBV7-4, the J gene TRBJ1-2; tentatively, D is TRBD1 (6 bases). Per germline, CDR1 SGHVT and CDR2 SQSDAQ. Trimming left V 5 bases short and J 6 bases short, with 25 bases between. The CDR3 has 17 amino acids. This CDR3 is CASSPRPDSLTMDGYTF. CDR3 nucleotide sequence: TGTGCCAGCAGCCCACGGCCGGACAGCCTTACCATGGATGGCTACACCTTC.

The V gene is TRBV4-3, the J gene TRBJ1-6; D is perhaps TRBD1 (6 bases). The CDR3 has 14 amino acids. Germline V gene sequence: CDR1 LGHNA, CDR2 YSLEER. Trimming removed 3 bases from V and 10 bases from J, with 13 bases in between. This CDR3 reads CASSQASGDSPLHF. The CDR3 nucleotides are TGCGCCAGCAGCCAGGCCTCAGGGGACTCACCCCTCCACTTT.

This clone occurred once. The chain employs TRBV27 and TRBJ2-1; D possibly uses TRBD1 or TRBD2 (6 bases each). V was pared by 4 bases and J by 7 bases, with 17 bases between. This CDR3 is built from 15 residues. Germline V lookup: CDR1 MNHEY, CDR2 SMNVEV (reference sequence). The CDR3 protein is CASSSLGGLANEQFF. CDR3 nucleotides: TGTGCCAGCAGTTCCCTAGGGGGGCTAGCGAATGAGCAGTTCTTC.